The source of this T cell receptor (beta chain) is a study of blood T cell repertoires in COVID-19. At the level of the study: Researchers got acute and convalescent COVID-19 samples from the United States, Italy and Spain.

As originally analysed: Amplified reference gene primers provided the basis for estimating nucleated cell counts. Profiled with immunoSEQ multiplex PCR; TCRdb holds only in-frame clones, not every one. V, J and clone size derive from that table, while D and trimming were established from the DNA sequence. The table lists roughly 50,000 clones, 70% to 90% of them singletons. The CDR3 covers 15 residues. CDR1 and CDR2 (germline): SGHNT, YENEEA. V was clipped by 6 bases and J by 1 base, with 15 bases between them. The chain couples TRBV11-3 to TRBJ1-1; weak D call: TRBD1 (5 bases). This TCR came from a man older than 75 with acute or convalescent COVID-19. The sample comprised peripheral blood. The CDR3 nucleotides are TGTGCCAGCAGTCCCGGAGGGGCAAGGAACACTGAAGCTTTCTTT. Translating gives CASSPGGARNTEAFF.